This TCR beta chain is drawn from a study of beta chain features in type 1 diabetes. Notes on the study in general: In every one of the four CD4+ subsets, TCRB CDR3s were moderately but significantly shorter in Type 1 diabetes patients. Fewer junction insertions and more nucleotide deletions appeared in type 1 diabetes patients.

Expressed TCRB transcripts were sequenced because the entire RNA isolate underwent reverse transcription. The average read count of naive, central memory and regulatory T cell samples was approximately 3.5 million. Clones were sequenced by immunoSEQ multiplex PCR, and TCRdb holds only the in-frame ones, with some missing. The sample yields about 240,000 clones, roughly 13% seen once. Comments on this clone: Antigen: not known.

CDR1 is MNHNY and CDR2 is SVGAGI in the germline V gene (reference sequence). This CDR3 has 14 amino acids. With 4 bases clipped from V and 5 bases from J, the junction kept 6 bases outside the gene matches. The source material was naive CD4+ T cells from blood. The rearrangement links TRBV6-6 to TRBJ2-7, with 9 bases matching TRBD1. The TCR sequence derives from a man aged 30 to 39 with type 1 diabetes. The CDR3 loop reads CASSSPGQGNEQYF. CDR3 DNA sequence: TGTGCCAGCAGTTCTCCGGGACAGGGAAACGAGCAGTACTTC.